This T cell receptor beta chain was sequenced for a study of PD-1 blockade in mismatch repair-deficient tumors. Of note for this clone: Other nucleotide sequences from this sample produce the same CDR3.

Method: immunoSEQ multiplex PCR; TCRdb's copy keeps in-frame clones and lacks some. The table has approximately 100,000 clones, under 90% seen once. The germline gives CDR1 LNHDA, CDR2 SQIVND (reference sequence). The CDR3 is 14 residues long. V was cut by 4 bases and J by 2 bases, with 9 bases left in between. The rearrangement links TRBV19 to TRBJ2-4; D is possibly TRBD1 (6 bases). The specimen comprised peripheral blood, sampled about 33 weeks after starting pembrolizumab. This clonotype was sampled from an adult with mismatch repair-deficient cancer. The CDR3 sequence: CASSNQGTKNIQYF. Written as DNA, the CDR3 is TGTGCCAGTAGTAATCAGGGGACCAAAAACATTCAGTACTTC. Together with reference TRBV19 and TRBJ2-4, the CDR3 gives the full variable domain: DGGITQSPKYLFRKEGQNVTLSCEQNLNHDAMYWYRQDPGQGLRLIYYSQIVNDFQKGDIAEGYSVSREKKESFPLTVTSAQKNPTAFYLCASSNQGTKNIQYFGAGTRLSVL.